This note documents a single TCR beta chain sequence. Its antigen is not known. The read gets to within 3 residues of the CDR3 end, and the germline J gene fills in the rest. This sample was included in a study of T cell clonality in common variable immunodeficiency. Study-wide results and limits: TCRbeta clonality was increased in CVID versus healthy controls. Common variable immunodeficiency TCR beta sequences reportedly had fewer deletions and N-nucleotide insertions.

Clones were sequenced by immunoSEQ multiplex PCR, and TCRdb holds only the in-frame ones, with some missing. The repertoire consists of about 31,000 clones, none detected only once. Replacement immunoglobulin had been given to every CVID subject for at least one year. Blood came from CVID subjects not ill and not taking immunomodulatory or immunosuppressive medication. CDR3 length equals 17 residues. In germline, CDR1 is SNHLY, CDR2 FYNNEI. V was clipped by 5 bases and J by 3 bases; unmatched bases: 10. V usage is TRBV2 and J usage is TRBJ2-7; 13 bases fit TRBD2. The sample was peripheral blood mononuclear cells. This sequence originates from a human donor with common variable immunodeficiency. Partial CDR3 DNA: TGTGCCAGCAGTCAGGCGACTAGCGGGAGGAGAGGCTACGAG. This sequence encodes CASSQATSGRRGYE. The complete CDR3 protein is CASSQATSGRRGYEQYF. Supplemented by reference TRBV2 and TRBJ2-7, the full variable domain reads EPEVTQTPSHQVTQMGQEVILRCVPISNHLYFYWYRQILGQKVEFLVSFYNNEISEKSEIFDDQFSVERPDGSNFTLKIRSTKLEDSAMYFCASSQATSGRRGYEQYFGPGTRLTVT.